This TCR beta chain was sequenced for a study of cytomegalovirus exposure and HLA in healthy donors. In germline, CDR1 is SGHRS, CDR2 YFSETQ. Trimming removed 4 bases from V and 6 bases from J, with 9 bases in between. The CDR3 length is 12 residues. The table lists this clone with a count of one. The PCR was carried out with 60 Vbeta primers and 13 Jbeta primers. Sequencing was performed with immunoSEQ multiplex PCR; in TCRdb, only in-frame clones are kept and a portion is missing. The repertoire consists of under 150,000 clones, with around 75% occurring once and the leading ten covering about 3.1%.

The sample taken for sequencing was PBMCs. The chain couples TRBV5-1 to TRBJ2-3; D is undetermined. The sequence was obtained from a female donor in good health and CMV-seronegative. In DNA, the CDR3 is TGCGCCAGCAGCGTTCTCTCGGATACGCAGTATTTT. Amino acids: CASSVLSDTQYF.